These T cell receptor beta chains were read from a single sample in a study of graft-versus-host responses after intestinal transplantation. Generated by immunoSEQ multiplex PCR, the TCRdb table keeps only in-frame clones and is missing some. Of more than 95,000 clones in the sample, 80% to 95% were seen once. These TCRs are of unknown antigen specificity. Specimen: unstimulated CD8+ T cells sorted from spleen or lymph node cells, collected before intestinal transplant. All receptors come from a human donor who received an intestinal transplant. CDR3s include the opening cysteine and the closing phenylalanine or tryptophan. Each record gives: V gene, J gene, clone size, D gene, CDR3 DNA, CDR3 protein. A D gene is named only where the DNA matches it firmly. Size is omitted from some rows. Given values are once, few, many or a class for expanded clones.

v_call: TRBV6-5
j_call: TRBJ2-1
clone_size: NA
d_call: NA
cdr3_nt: TGTGCCAGTTGGGGGAGGGGGGCCTACAATGAGCAGTTCTTC
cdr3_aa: CASWGRGAYNEQFF

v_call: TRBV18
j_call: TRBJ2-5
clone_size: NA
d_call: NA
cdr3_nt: TGTGCCAGCTCACCATACCATAGGGGTTCAGAGACCCAGTACTTC
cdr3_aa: CASSPYHRGSETQYF

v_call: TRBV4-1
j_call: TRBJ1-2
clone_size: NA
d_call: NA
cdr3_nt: TGCGCCAGCAGCCAAGGGGCCAGGGAGATCTATGGCTACACCTTC
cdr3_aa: CASSQGAREIYGYTF

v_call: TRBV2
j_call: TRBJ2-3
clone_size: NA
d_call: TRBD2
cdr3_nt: TGTGCCAGCAGGGACATAGCGGGGATCGTCGATACGCAGTATTTT
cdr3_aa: CASRDIAGIVDTQYF

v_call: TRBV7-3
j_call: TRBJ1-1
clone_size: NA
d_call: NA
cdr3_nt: TGTGCCAGCAGCTTAAGGGGGGCGAACACTGAAGCTTTCTTT
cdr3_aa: CASSLRGANTEAFF

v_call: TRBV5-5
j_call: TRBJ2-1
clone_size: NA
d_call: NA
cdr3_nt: TGTGCCAGCAGCTTGGGGTCCTTCAAGCAGTTCTTC
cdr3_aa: CASSLGSFKQFF

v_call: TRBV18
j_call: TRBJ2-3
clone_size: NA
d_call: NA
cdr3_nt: TGTGCCAGCTCACCGACAGGGACTGGGACAGATACGCAGTATTTT
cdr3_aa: CASSPTGTGTDTQYF

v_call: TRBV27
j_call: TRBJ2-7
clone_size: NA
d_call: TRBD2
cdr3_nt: TGTGCCAGCAGTTTATTGTACGGGGGGAAGGCCTACGAGCAGTACTTC
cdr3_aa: CASSLLYGGKAYEQYF

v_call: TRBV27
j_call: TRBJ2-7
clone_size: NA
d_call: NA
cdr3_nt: TGTGCCAGCACCCCAGGGGGGCGCCCCTACGAGCAGTACTTC
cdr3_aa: CASTPGGRPYEQYF

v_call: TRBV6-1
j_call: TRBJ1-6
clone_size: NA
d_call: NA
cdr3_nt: TGTGCCAGCAGTGAACGGGCGACAGAGAACTATAATTCACCCCTCCACTTT
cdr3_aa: CASSERATENYNSPLHF

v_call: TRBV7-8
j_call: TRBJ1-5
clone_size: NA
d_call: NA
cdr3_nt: TGTGCCAGCAGCTTAGACGGGGAATATAGCAATCAGCCCCAGCATTTT
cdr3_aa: CASSLDGEYSNQPQHF

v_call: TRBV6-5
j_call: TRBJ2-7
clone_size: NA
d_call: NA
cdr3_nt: TGTGCCAGCAGTTATGCAGGGGGGCACTACGAGCAGTACTTC
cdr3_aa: CASSYAGGHYEQYF

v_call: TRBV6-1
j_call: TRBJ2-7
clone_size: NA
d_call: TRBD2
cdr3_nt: TGTGCCAGCAGCCAAGGGCTAGCGGGGGGATGGGAGCAGTACTTC
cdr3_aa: CASSQGLAGGWEQYF

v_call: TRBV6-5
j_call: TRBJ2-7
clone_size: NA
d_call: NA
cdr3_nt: TGTGCCAGCAGTCGACCCGGGACGATCCCCTACGAGCAGTACTTC
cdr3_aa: CASSRPGTIPYEQYF

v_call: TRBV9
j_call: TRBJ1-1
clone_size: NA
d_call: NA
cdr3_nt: TGTGCCAGCAGCGTAGTAACGGGGGAACCGAACACTGAAGCTTTCTTT
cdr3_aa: CASSVVTGEPNTEAFF

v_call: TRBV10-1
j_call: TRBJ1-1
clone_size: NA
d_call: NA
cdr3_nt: TGCGCCAGCAGTGAGGACAAAAACGCTGAAGCTTTCTTT
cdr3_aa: CASSEDKNAEAFF

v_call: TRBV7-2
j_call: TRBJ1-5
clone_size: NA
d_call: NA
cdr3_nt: TGTGCCAGCAGCTTAGCATGGGTGGGGGGGTATAGCAATCAGCCCCAGCATTTT
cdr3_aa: CASSLAWVGGYSNQPQHF

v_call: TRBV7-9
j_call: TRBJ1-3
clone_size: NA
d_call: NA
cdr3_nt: TGTGCCAGCAGCTTACTGGCCACCTCTGGAAACACCATATATTTT
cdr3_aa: CASSLLATSGNTIYF

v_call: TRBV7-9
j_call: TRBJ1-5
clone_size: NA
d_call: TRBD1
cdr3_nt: TGTGCCAGCAGCTTCATCGGACAGGGGGAACAGCCCCAGCATTTT
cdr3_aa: CASSFIGQGEQPQHF

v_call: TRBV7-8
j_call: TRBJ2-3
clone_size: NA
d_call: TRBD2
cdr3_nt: TGTGCCAGCAGCCTTCGACTAGCGGGGGGGATAAAAGATACGCAGTATTTT
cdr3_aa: CASSLRLAGGIKDTQYF

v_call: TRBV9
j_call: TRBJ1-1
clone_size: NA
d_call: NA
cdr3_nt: TGTGCCAGCAGCGATAATAAGAACACTGAAGCTTTCTTT
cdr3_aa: CASSDNKNTEAFF

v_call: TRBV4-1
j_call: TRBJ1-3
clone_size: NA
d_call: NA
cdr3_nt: TGCGCCAGCAGCCAAATCGTGGGGGCCGGTGGAAACACCATATATTTT
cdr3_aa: CASSQIVGAGGNTIYF

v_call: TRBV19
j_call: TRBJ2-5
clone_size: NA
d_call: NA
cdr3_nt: TGTGCCAGTAGTTATTTTGGGCAGGGAGGAGAGACCCAGTACTTC
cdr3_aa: CASSYFGQGGETQYF

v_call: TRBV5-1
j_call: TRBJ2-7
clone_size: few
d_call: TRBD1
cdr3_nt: TGCGCCAGCAGCTTTGGGGACAGCTACGAGCAGTACTTC
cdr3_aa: CASSFGDSYEQYF